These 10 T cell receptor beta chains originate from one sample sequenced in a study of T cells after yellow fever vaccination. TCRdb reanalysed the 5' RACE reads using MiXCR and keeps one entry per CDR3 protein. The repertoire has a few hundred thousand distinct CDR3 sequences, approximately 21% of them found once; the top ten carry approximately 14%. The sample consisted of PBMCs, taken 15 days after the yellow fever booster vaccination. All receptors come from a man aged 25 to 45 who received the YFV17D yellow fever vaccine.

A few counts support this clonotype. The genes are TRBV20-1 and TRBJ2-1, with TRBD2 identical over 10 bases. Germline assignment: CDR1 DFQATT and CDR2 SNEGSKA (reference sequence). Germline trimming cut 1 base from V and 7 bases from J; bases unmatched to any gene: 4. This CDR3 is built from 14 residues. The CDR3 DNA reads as TGCAGTGCTAGAGCGGCTAGCGGGAGTAATGAGCAGTTCTTC. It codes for CSARAASGSNEQFF.

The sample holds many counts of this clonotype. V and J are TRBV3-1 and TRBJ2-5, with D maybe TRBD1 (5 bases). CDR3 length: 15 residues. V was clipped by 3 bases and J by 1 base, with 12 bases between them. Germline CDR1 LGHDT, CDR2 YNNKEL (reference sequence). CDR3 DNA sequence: TGTGCCAGCAGCCAGTTACCAGGGTTCCAAGAGACCCAGTACTTC. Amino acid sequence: CASSQLPGFQETQYF.

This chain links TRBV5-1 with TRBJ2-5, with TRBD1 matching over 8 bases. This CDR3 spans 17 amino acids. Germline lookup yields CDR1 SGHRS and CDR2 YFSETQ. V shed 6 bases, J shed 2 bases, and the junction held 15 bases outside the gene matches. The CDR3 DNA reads TGCGCCAGCACCCCCGGAGGACAGGGAAGTTATCAAGAGACCCAGTACTTC. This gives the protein CASTPGGQGSYQETQYF.

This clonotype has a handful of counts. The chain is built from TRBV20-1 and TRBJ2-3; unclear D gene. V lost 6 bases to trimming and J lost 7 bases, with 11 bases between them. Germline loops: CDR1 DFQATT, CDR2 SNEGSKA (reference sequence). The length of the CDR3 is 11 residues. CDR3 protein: CSAVPTYTQYF. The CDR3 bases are TGCAGTGCCGTGCCGACCTATACGCAGTATTTT.

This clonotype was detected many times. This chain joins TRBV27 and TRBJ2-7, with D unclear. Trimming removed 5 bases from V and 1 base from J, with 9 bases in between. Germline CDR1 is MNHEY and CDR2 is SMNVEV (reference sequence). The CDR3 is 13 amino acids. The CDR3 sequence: CASSHGPSYEQYF. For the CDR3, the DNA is TGTGCCAGCAGTCACGGCCCATCCTACGAGCAGTACTTC.

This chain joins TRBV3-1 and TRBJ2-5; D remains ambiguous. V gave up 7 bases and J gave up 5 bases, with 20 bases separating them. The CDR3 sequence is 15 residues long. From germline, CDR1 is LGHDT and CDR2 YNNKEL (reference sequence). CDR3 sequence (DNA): TGTGCCAGCACCCATCCCACAGATCTGGGGGAGACCCAGTACTTC. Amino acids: CASTHPTDLGETQYF.

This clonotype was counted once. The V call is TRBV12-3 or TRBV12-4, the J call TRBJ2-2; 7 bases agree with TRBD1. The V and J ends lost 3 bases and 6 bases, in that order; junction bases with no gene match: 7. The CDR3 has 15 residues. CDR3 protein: CASSFSTGDAGELFF. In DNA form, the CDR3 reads TGTGCCAGCAGTTTCTCAACAGGGGACGCCGGGGAGCTGTTTTTT.

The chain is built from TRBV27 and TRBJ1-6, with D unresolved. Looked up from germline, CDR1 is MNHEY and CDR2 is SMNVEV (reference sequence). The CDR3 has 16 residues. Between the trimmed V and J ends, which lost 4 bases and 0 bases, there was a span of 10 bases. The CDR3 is CASSYEGNSYNSPLHF. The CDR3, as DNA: TGTGCCAGCAGTTACGAGGGCAACTCCTATAATTCACCCCTCCACTTT.

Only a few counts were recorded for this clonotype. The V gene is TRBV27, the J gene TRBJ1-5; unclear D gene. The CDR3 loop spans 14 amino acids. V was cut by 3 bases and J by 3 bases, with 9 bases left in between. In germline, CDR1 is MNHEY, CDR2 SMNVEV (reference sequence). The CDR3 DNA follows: TGTGCCAGCAGTTTCTCGCAAAACAATCAGCCCCAGCATTTT. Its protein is CASSFSQNNQPQHF.

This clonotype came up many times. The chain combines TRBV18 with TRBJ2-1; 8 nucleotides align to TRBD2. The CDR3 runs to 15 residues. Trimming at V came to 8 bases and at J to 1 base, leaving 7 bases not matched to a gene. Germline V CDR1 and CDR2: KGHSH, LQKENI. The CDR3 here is CASSPLAGSYNEQFF. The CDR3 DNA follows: TGTGCCAGCAGTCCTCTAGCGGGTTCCTACAATGAGCAGTTCTTC.